This T cell receptor beta chain was observed in a study of blood T cell repertoires in COVID-19. About the study: Samples representing acute and convalescent COVID-19 were sourced from the United States, Italy and Spain. In each case, the material was cDNA or gDNA derived from T cells, B-cell-depleted T cells, or PBMCs.

Germline lookup yields CDR1 SGHTA and CDR2 FQGTGA. The CDR3 covers 15 residues. V dropped 3 bases and J dropped 5; count of bases not matched to a gene: 3. The authors' processing: For nucleated cells, counts were estimated from reference gene primer amplification. Sequencing used immunoSEQ multiplex PCR; TCRdb keeps in-frame clones, though not all of them. Clonal size and the V and J genes are those of that table, whereas D and trimming came from the DNA. Of about 210,000 clones listed, roughly 90% are singletons. Material: peripheral blood. The sequence came from a man younger than 30 with active or convalescent COVID-19. The chain recombines TRBV7-3 with TRBJ2-1; 11 nucleotides agree with TRBD2. Written as DNA, the CDR3 is TGTGCCAGCAGCTTGACTAGCGGGACGCACAATGAGCAGTTCTTC. Its translation is CASSLTSGTHNEQFF.